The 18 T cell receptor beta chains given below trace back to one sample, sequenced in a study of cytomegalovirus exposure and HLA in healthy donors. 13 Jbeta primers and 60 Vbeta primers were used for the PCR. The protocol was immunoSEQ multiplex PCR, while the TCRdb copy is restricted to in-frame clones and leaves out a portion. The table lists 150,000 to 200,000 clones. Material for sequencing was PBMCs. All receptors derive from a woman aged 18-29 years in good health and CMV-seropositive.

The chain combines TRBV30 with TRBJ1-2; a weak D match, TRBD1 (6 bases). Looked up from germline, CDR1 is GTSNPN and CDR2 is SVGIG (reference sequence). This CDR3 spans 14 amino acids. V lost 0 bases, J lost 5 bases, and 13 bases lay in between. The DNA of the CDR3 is TGTGCCTGGAGTGTACAGGGCCTACGTTATGGCTACACCTTC. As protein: CAWSVQGLRYGYTF. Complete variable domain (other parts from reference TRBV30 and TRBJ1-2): SQTIHQWPATLVQPVGSPLSLECTVEGTSNPNLYWYRQAAGRGLQLLFYSVGIGQISSEVPQNLSASRPQDRQFILSSKKLLLSDSGFYLCAWSVQGLRYGYTFGSGTRLTVV.

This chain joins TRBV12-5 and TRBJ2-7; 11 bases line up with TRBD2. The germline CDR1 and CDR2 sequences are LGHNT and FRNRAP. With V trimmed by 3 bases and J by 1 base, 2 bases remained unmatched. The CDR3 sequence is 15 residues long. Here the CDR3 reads CASGFGLAGSYEQYF. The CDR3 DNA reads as TGTGCTAGTGGTTTTGGACTAGCGGGTTCCTACGAGCAGTACTTC.

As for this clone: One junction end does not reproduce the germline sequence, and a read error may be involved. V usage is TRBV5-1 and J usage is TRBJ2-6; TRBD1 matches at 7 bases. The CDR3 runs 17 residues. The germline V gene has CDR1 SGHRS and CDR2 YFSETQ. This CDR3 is CASSYRGAVSAANVLTF. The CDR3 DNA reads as TGCGCCAGCAGCTACAGGGGCGCCGTTTCTGCGGCCAACGTCCTGACTTTC.

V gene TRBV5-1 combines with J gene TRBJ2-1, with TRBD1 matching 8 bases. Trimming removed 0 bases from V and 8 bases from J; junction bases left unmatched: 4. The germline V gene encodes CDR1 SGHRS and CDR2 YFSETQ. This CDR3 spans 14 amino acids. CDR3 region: CASSLVRGRDEQFF. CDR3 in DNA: TGCGCCAGCAGCTTGGTCAGGGGGCGAGATGAGCAGTTCTTC.

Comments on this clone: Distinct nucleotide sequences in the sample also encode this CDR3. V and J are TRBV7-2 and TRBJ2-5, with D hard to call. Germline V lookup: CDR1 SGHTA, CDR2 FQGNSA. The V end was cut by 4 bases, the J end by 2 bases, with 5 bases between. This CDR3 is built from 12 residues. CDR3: CASSSFQETQYF. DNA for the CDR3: TGTGCCAGCAGCTCATTTCAAGAGACCCAGTACTTC.

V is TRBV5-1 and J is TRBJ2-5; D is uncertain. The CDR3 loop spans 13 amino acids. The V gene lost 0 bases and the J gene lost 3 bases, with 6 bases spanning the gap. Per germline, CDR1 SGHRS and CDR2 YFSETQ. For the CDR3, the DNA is TGCGCCAGCAGCTTGGGTCCCAAAGAGACCCAGTACTTC. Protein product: CASSLGPKETQYF. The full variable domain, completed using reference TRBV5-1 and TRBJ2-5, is KAGVTQTPRYLIKTRGQQVTLSCSPISGHRSVSWYQQTPGQGLQFLFEYFSETQRNKGNFPGRFSGRQFSNSRSEMNVSTLELGDSALYLCASSLGPKETQYFGPGTRLLVL.

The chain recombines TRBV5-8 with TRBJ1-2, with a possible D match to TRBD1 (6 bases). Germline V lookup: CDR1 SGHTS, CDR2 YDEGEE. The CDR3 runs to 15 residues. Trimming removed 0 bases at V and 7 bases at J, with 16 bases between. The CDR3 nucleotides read TGTGCCAGCAGCTTGGAGGGGGGGCCGCCTGCTGGCTACACCTTC. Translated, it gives CASSLEGGPPAGYTF.

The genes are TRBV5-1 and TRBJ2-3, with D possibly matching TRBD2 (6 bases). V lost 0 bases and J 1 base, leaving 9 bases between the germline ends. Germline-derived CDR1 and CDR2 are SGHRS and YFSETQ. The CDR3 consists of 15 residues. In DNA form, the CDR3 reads TGCGCCAGCAGCTTGGCCGGGACTCGCACAGATACGCAGTATTTT. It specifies CASSLAGTRTDTQYF.

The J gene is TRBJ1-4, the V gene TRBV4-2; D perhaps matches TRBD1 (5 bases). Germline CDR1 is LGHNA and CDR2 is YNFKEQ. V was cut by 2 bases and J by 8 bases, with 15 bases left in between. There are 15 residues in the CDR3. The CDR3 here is CASSQLRGGEEKLFF. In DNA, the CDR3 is TGTGCCAGCAGCCAATTAAGGGGAGGGGAGGAAAAACTGTTTTTT.

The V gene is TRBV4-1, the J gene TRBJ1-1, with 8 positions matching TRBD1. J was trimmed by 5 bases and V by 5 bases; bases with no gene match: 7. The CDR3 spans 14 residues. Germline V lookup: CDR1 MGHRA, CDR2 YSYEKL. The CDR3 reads CASSYRTGRTEAFF. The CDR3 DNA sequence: TGCGCCAGCAGCTACCGGACAGGGCGGACTGAAGCTTTCTTT.

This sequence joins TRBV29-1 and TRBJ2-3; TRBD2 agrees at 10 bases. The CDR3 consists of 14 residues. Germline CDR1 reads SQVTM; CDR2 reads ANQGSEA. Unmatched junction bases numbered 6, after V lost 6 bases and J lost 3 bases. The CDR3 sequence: CSVQGLAETDTQYF. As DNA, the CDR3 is TGCAGCGTCCAAGGACTAGCGGAAACAGATACGCAGTATTTT.

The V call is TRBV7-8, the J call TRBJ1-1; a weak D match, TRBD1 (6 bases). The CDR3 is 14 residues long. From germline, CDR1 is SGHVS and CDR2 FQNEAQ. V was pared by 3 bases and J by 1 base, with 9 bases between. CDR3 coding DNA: TGTGCCAGCAGCTTGACAGGACCGAACACTGAAGCTTTCTTT. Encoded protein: CASSLTGPNTEAFF.

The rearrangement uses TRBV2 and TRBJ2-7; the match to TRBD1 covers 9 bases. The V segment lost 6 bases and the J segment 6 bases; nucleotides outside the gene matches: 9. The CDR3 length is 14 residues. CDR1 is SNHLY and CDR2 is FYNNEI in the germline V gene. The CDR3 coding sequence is TGTGCCAGCAGACTCCGGGACAGGGAGGGCGAGCAGTACTTC. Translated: CASRLRDREGEQYF.

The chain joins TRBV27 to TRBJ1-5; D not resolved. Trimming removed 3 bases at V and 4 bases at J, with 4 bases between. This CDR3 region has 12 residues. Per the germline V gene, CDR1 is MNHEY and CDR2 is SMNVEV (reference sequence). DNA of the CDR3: TGTGCCAGCAGTTTCCTTAATCAGCCCCAGCATTTT. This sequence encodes CASSFLNQPQHF.

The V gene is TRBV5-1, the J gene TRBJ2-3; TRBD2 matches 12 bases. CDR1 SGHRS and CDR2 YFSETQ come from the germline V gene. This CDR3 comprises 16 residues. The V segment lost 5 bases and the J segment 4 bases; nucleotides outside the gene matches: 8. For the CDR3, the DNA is TGCGCCAGCAGGCCCCTTCTAGCGGGAGGGCCAGATACGCAGTATTTT. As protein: CASRPLLAGGPDTQYF.

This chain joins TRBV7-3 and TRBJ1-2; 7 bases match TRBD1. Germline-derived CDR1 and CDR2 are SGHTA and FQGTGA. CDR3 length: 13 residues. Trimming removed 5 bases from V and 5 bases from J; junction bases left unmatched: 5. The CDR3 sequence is CASSPDREYGYTF. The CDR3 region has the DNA TGTGCCAGCAGCCCCGACAGGGAGTATGGCTACACCTTC.

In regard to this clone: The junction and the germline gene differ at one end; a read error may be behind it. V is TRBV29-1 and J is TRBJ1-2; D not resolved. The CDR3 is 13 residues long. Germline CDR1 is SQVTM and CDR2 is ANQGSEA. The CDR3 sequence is CSVGDGGGYGHTF. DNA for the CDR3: TGCAGCGTTGGCGACGGCGGTGGCTATGGCCACACCTTC.

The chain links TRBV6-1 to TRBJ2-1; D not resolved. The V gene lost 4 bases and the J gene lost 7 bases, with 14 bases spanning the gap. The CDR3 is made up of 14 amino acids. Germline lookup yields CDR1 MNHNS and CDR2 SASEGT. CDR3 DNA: TGTGCCAGCAGTGGTCCGGTTAGTCTAAATGAGCAGTTCTTC. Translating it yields CASSGPVSLNEQFF.